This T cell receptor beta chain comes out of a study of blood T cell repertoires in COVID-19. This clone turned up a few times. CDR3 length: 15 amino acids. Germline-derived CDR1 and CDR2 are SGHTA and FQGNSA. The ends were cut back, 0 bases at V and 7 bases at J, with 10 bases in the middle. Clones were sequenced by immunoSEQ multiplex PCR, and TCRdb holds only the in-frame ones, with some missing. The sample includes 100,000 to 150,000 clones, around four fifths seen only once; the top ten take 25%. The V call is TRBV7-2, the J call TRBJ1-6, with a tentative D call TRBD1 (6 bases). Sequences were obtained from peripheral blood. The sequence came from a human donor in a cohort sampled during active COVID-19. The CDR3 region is CASSLAGQQNSPLHF. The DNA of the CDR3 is TGTGCCAGCAGCTTAGCGGGACAACAAAATTCACCCCTCCACTTT.